The text below deals with one TCR beta chain. The antigen remains unidentified. The source of the sample is a study of shared clonotypes between healthy human individuals. Study as a whole: Per-donor plates numbered three CD4 naive, three CD4 memory, two CD8 naive and one CD8 memory.

Regarding the study as a whole: Rarefaction demonstrated incomplete sorted-subset sequencing despite large depth.

Genomic DNA from each subset was divided evenly over several immunoSEQ plates. Sorted-subset replicate PCRs used about 180 ng DNA, around 27,000 T cell genomes. Clones were read by immunoSEQ multiplex PCR, and TCRdb kept only the in-frame ones, dropping some. The sample records a few million clones, approximately 93% being singletons. The sequencing sample was made of naive CD4+ T cells from PBMCs. The subset was: CD45RA+ positively selected. The sequence was collected from a man aged 18 to 29 in good health. Some clones in this sample may be carry-over from other donors' samples.

The CDR3 bases are TGTGCCAGCAGCCTTTGGGGAGGGAGGCTCGAGCAGTACTTC. This sequence encodes CASSLWGGRLEQYF. V usage is TRBV5-4 and J usage is TRBJ2-7; 7 nucleotides align to TRBD2. The germline V gene encodes CDR1 SGHNT and CDR2 YYREEE (reference sequence). V shed 4 bases and J 6 bases; nucleotides not matched to a gene: 10. The CDR3 extends over 14 amino acids.